The clone carrying this T cell receptor beta chain has only one observation. What it binds is unknown. With 60 Vbeta and 13 Jbeta primers, the PCR was carried out. Some clones are missing from TCRdb's copy, which holds only in-frame ones; the method was immunoSEQ multiplex PCR. Of tens of thousands of clones in the sample, 65% are singletons; the top ten hold 20% to 25%. Germline CDR1 is SGHRS and CDR2 is YFSETQ. Trimming left V 5 bases short and J 4 bases short, with 15 bases between. The CDR3 contains 14 residues. This sample is drawn from a study of cytomegalovirus exposure and HLA in healthy donors. Overall study: In an early release, HLA-typed donors contributed approximately 80 million unique TCR sequences.

Notes on the study in general: Association of a missense DCLRE1C variant with TCR beta V- and J-gene trimming was reported in a later analysis. Within the data, a cluster of highly shared sequence variants was likely a sequencing artifact. A later analysis found common viral pathogens apparently linked to several of the most significant clusters.

The chain couples TRBV5-1 to TRBJ1-1; D remains unclear. Sequenced input: PBMCs. The source is a woman aged 50 to 60 in good health and CMV-seropositive. For the CDR3, the DNA is TGCGCCAGCAGTCCGTCGGGTGGAACCACTGAAGCTTTCTTT. Protein product: CASSPSGGTTEAFF.